A single sample gave rise to the 19 T cell receptor beta chains below, sequenced in a study of T cell changes during pregnancy in multiple sclerosis. Sequencing was performed with immunoSEQ multiplex PCR; in TCRdb, only in-frame clones are kept and a portion is missing. The repertoire consists of some 85,000 clones, with 90% to 95% occurring once and the leading ten covering more than 0.95%. The source was peripheral blood, collected in the second trimester of pregnancy. Receptors were obtained from a female donor with multiple sclerosis, enrolled in a pregnancy study.

The chain recombines TRBV6-6 with TRBJ2-3; TRBD1 agrees at 7 bases. Germline loops: CDR1 MNHNY, CDR2 SVGAGI (reference sequence). The CDR3 runs 15 residues. With V trimmed by 7 bases and J by 6 bases, 13 bases remained unmatched. DNA for the CDR3: TGTGCCAGCACCGGGACAGTTACACCGCTGGATACGCAGTATTTT. This codes for CASTGTVTPLDTQYF.

This clone was recorded a few times. The genes are TRBV15 and TRBJ2-7; the match to TRBD1 covers 10 bases. Germline loops: CDR1 LNHNV, CDR2 YYDKDF (reference sequence). The CDR3 loop spans 15 amino acids. The V segment lost 5 bases and the J segment 4 bases; nucleotides outside the gene matches: 8. CDR3 sequence: CATSAPGQGRYEQYF. The CDR3 DNA sequence: TGTGCCACCAGCGCTCCGGGACAGGGGAGGTACGAGCAGTACTTC. Full variable domain (remainder filled in from reference TRBV15 and TRBJ2-7): DAMVIQNPRYQVTQFGKPVTLSCSQTLNHNVMYWYQQKSSQAPKLLFHYYDKDFNNEADTPDNFQSRRPNTSFCFLDIRSPGLGDTAMYLCATSAPGQGRYEQYFGPGTRLTVT.

This chain joins TRBV9 and TRBJ2-3; 9 positions match TRBD1. Germline loops: CDR1 SGDLS, CDR2 YYNGEE. The V segment lost 3 bases and the J segment 1 base; nucleotides outside the gene matches: 6. CDR3 length: 16 amino acids. CDR3 in DNA: TGTGCCAGCAGCGCGCCGGGACAGGGTCGCACAGATACGCAGTATTTT. Its protein product is CASSAPGQGRTDTQYF. The whole variable domain, filled in from reference TRBV9 and TRBJ2-3, reads DSGVTQTPKHLITATGQRVTLRCSPRSGDLSVYWYQQSLDQGLQFLIQYYNGEERAKGNILERFSAQQFPDLHSELNLSSLELGDSALYFCASSAPGQGRTDTQYFGPGTRLTVL.

The CDR3 bases are TGTGCCAGCAGCCCCTGGGCCCGGGCCACGGGGGACACAGATACGCAGTATTTT. The encoded protein is CASSPWARATGDTDTQYF. The chain carries TRBV9 and TRBJ2-3; TRBD2 might be the D (6 bases). Deletions cut 4 bases from V and 2 bases from J, with 23 bases between. Germline V CDR1 and CDR2: SGDLS, YYNGEE. This CDR3 spans 18 amino acids.

This sequence joins TRBV11-2 and TRBJ2-7; D perhaps matches TRBD2 (5 bases). Germline V gene sequence: CDR1 SGHAT, CDR2 FQNNGV. V was shortened by 2 bases and J by 5 bases, with 16 bases between the two germline ends. There are 15 residues in the CDR3. CDR3: CASSLRHGGLHEQYF. DNA of the CDR3: TGTGCCAGCAGCTTAAGGCACGGAGGACTCCACGAGCAGTACTTC.

This chain uses TRBV4-1 with TRBJ2-5; D is uncertain. Germline CDR1 MGHRA, CDR2 YSYEKL. This CDR3 has 14 residues. V was trimmed by 1 base and J by 7 bases, leaving 13 bases between them. The CDR3 DNA reads TGCGCCAGCAGCCAAGGATCCGCTTCCGGGACCCAGTACTTC. It is translated as CASSQGSASGTQYF.

The genes are TRBV7-9 and TRBJ2-1; possibly TRBD1 for D (5 bases). Germline CDR1 SEHNR, CDR2 FQNEAQ (reference sequence). V was clipped by 5 bases and J by 1 base, with 15 bases between them. The CDR3 runs 16 residues. The CDR3 here is CASSLRLGASYNEQFF. Here the CDR3 DNA reads TGTGCCAGCAGCCTAAGGCTAGGGGCGTCCTACAATGAGCAGTTCTTC.

The chain uses TRBV19 and TRBJ1-4; 9 bases match TRBD1. The CDR3 contains 16 residues. Looked up from germline, CDR1 is LNHDA and CDR2 is SQIVND (reference sequence). Trimming removed 3 bases from V and 10 bases from J; junction bases left unmatched: 12. The CDR3 is CASSMVPGTGYGKLFF. The CDR3 DNA is TGTGCCAGTAGTATGGTCCCCGGGACAGGGTATGGAAAACTGTTTTTT. Drawing the rest from reference TRBV19 and TRBJ1-4, the complete variable domain is DGGITQSPKYLFRKEGQNVTLSCEQNLNHDAMYWYRQDPGQGLRLIYYSQIVNDFQKGDIAEGYSVSREKKESFPLTVTSAQKNPTAFYLCASSMVPGTGYGKLFFGSGTQLSVL.

The V and J genes are TRBV28 and TRBJ1-1, with 9 bases matching TRBD1. The V and J ends lost 2 bases and 4 bases, in that order; junction bases with no gene match: 8. Germline V gives CDR1 MDHEN, CDR2 SYDVKM. The CDR3 is made up of 16 amino acids. CDR3 amino acids: CASSLGMGQGLTEAFF. The DNA of the CDR3 is TGTGCCAGCAGTTTAGGGATGGGACAGGGCCTCACTGAAGCTTTCTTT.

The V and J genes are TRBV21-1 and TRBJ1-2; the D call TRBD1 from the table was never checked on the DNA. TRBV21-1 is annotated as a pseudogene. CDR3 size: 15 residues. The CDR3 is CASSNGGDRGYGYTF. The CDR3 DNA sequence: TGTGCCAGCAGCAATGGGGGCGACAGGGGCTATGGCTACACCTTC.

V and J are TRBV5-1 and TRBJ1-2; D may be TRBD1 (5 bases). V lost 4 bases and J 5 bases, leaving 12 bases between the germline ends. The CDR3 covers 13 residues. Germline V lookup: CDR1 SGHRS, CDR2 YFSETQ. CDR3 bases: TGCGCCAGCAGCGAGACAGAGTATTATGGCTACACCTTC. It codes for CASSETEYYGYTF.

The chain's CDR3 is CSVETHRDEKLFF. The CDR3 nucleotides are TGCAGCGTGGAAACCCACAGGGATGAAAAACTGTTTTTT. The chain recombines TRBV29-1 with TRBJ1-4, with D maybe TRBD1 (6 bases). Between the trimmed V and J ends, which lost 6 bases and 6 bases, there was a span of 14 bases. CDR3 length: 13 amino acids. Germline V gene data show CDR1 as SQVTM and CDR2 as ANQGSEA.

The chain combines TRBV6-5 with TRBJ2-5; D call uncertain. The V end was cut by 0 bases, the J end by 2 bases, with 10 bases between. This CDR3 spans 15 amino acids. From germline, CDR1 is MNHEY and CDR2 SVGAGI. CDR3: CASSYSGGQQETQYF. In nucleotides, the CDR3 is TGTGCCAGCAGTTACTCCGGTGGGCAGCAAGAGACCCAGTACTTC.

The chain uses TRBV7-3 and TRBJ2-7; TRBD2 might be the D (6 bases). V dropped 5 bases and J dropped 6 bases, with 17 bases sitting between them. From germline, CDR1 is SGHTA and CDR2 FQGTGA. This CDR3 region has 14 residues. CDR3 residues: CASSPGGSSGEQYF. CDR3 in DNA: TGTGCCAGCAGCCCCGGGGGTTCTTCGGGCGAGCAGTACTTC. Supplemented by reference TRBV7-3 and TRBJ2-7, the full variable domain reads GAGVSQTPSNKVTEKGKYVELRCDPISGHTALYWYRQSLGQGPEFLIYFQGTGAADDSGLPNDRFFAVRPEGSVSTLKIQRTERGDSAVYLCASSPGGSSGEQYFGPGTRLTVT.

The chain links TRBV27 to TRBJ2-7, with TRBD2 matching 15 bases. After removal of 2 bases from V and 4 bases from J, the junction contained 6 bases not matched to a gene. Per germline, CDR1 MNHEY and CDR2 SMNVEV (reference sequence). This CDR3 has 17 amino acids. Here the CDR3 reads CASSLVGLAGGRYEQYF. The CDR3 DNA reads TGTGCCAGCAGTTTAGTGGGACTAGCGGGAGGCCGTTACGAGCAGTACTTC.

The chain employs TRBV11-2 and TRBJ2-5, with D maybe TRBD1 (6 bases). The CDR3 runs to 14 residues. The V end was cut by 4 bases, the J end by 5 bases, with 14 bases between. Germline loops: CDR1 SGHAT, CDR2 FQNNGV. CDR3 bases: TGTGCCAGCAGCTCCCAGACAGGCTGGGAGACCCAGTACTTC. This codes for CASSSQTGWETQYF.

The chain is built from TRBV27 and TRBJ1-1; 11 nucleotides agree with TRBD1. After removal of 7 bases from V and 5 bases from J, the junction contained 6 bases not matched to a gene. Germline loops: CDR1 MNHEY, CDR2 SMNVEV (reference sequence). The CDR3 loop spans 14 amino acids. In nucleotides, the CDR3 is TGTGCCAGCATCCGGGACAGGGGGGGTACTGAAGCTTTCTTT. This codes for CASIRDRGGTEAFF.

This chain links TRBV4-1 with TRBJ2-1, with 12 bases lining up with TRBD1. V gave up 2 bases and J gave up 8 bases; unmatched junction bases: 4. The CDR3 runs to 15 residues. Germline CDR1 reads MGHRA; CDR2 reads YSYEKL. The CDR3 sequence: CASSQLRDRGHEQFF. In nucleotides, the CDR3 is TGCGCCAGCAGCCAACTCCGGGACAGGGGGCATGAGCAGTTCTTC.

The chain employs TRBV9 and TRBJ1-2; no firm D call. CDR3 length: 13 amino acids. The ends were cut back, 3 bases at V and 8 bases at J, with 14 bases in the middle. CDR1 is SGDLS, CDR2 YYNGEE, per germline. The CDR3 here is CASSASGISGYTF. The CDR3 DNA reads TGTGCCAGCAGCGCTAGCGGGATCTCCGGCTACACCTTC. The complete variable domain, with remaining parts taken from reference TRBV9 and TRBJ1-2, reads DSGVTQTPKHLITATGQRVTLRCSPRSGDLSVYWYQQSLDQGLQFLIQYYNGEERAKGNILERFSAQQFPDLHSELNLSSLELGDSALYFCASSASGISGYTFGSGTRLTVV.